These 4 T cell receptor beta chains originate from one sample sequenced in a study of T cell responses to AZD1222 COVID-19 vaccine. Method: immunoSEQ multiplex PCR; TCRdb's copy keeps in-frame clones and lacks some. Of roughly 80,000 clones in the sample, roughly 87% were seen once. This specimen consisted of peripheral blood, obtained on day 0 of MenACWY control vaccination. Every receptor here comes from an adult in good health.

This sequence joins TRBV15 and TRBJ2-7, with D perhaps TRBD2 (7 bases). Germline loops: CDR1 LNHNV, CDR2 YYDKDF (reference sequence). The V end was cut by 1 base, the J end by 7 bases, with 14 bases between. The CDR3 is 14 amino acids. The CDR3 DNA follows: TGTGCCACCAGCAGAGTCGGCGGGGGCGAAGAGCAGTACTTC. Residues: CATSRVGGGEEQYF.

On this clone itself: Other DNA variants within this sample encode the same CDR3. V usage is TRBV14 and J usage is TRBJ1-5, with 8 bases identical to TRBD1. This CDR3 contains 14 residues. Germline assignment: CDR1 SGHDN and CDR2 FVKESK. With 4 bases clipped from V and 2 bases from J, the junction kept 1 base outside the gene matches. CDR3 coding DNA: TGTGCCAGCAGCCTGACAGGGGGCAATCAGCCCCAGCATTTT. Its protein is CASSLTGGNQPQHF.

The chain is built from TRBV19 and TRBJ2-7, with D uncertain. The CDR3 loop spans 13 amino acids. The ends were cut back, 2 bases at V and 3 bases at J, with 8 bases in the middle. Germline CDR1 is LNHDA and CDR2 is SQIVND (reference sequence). CDR3 in DNA: TGTGCCAGTAGTATAAAAAAAAACTACGAGCAGTACTTC. Its protein product is CASSIKKNYEQYF.

This clone has a handful of counts. The chain joins TRBV6-2 or TRBV6-3 to TRBJ1-5; the D is unclear. V lost 0 bases and J lost 6, with 12 bases in between. The CDR3 loop spans 15 amino acids. CDR1 and CDR2 (germline): MNHEY, SVGEGT. Written as DNA, the CDR3 is TGTGCCAGCAGTTACTCCGCGGGAAGGCCTCAGCCCCAGCATTTT. Its protein is CASSYSAGRPQPQHF.